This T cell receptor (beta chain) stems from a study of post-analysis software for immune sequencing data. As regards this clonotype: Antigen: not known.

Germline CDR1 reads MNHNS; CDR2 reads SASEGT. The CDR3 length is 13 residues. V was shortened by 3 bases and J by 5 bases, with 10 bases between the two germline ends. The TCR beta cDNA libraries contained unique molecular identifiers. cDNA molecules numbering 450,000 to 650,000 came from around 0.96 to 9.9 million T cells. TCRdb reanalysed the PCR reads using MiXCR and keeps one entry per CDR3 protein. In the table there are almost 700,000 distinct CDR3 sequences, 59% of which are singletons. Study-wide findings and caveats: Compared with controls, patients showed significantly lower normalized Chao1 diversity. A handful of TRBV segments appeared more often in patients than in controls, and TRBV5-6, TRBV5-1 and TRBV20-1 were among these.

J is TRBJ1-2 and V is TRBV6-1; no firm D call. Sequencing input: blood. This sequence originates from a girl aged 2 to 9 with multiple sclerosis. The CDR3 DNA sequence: TGTGCCAGCAGTGAGCAAGGGTGGTATGGCTACACCTTC. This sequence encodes CASSEQGWYGYTF.